This entry is about one T cell receptor (beta chain). Reverse transcription of roughly 0.5 to 1 ug RNA was performed with random hexamers. The amplification used immunoSEQ multiplex PCR on TCR beta CDR3; it spanned 54 Vbeta and 13 Jbeta. TCRdb re-called the immunoSEQ multiplex PCR reads through MiXCR, storing one row per CDR3 protein. The sample contains about 250,000 distinct CDR3 sequences, 80% to 95% of which appear only once. V gave up 3 bases and J gave up 0 bases, with 9 bases separating them. The CDR3 is made up of 14 amino acids. In germline, CDR1 is GTSNPN, CDR2 SVGIG (reference sequence). The data are from a study of CD8 T cells in Susac syndrome. The study sequenced TCR beta in blood CD8+ and CD4+ T cells.

The chain carries TRBV30 and TRBJ1-3; D is unresolved. The source of this sequence is a human donor with multiple sclerosis. The sequencing input was CD4+ T cells from PBMCs. The CDR3: CAWRGTNSGNTIYF. Here the CDR3 DNA reads TGTGCCTGGAGAGGAACCAACTCTGGAAACACCATATATTTT.